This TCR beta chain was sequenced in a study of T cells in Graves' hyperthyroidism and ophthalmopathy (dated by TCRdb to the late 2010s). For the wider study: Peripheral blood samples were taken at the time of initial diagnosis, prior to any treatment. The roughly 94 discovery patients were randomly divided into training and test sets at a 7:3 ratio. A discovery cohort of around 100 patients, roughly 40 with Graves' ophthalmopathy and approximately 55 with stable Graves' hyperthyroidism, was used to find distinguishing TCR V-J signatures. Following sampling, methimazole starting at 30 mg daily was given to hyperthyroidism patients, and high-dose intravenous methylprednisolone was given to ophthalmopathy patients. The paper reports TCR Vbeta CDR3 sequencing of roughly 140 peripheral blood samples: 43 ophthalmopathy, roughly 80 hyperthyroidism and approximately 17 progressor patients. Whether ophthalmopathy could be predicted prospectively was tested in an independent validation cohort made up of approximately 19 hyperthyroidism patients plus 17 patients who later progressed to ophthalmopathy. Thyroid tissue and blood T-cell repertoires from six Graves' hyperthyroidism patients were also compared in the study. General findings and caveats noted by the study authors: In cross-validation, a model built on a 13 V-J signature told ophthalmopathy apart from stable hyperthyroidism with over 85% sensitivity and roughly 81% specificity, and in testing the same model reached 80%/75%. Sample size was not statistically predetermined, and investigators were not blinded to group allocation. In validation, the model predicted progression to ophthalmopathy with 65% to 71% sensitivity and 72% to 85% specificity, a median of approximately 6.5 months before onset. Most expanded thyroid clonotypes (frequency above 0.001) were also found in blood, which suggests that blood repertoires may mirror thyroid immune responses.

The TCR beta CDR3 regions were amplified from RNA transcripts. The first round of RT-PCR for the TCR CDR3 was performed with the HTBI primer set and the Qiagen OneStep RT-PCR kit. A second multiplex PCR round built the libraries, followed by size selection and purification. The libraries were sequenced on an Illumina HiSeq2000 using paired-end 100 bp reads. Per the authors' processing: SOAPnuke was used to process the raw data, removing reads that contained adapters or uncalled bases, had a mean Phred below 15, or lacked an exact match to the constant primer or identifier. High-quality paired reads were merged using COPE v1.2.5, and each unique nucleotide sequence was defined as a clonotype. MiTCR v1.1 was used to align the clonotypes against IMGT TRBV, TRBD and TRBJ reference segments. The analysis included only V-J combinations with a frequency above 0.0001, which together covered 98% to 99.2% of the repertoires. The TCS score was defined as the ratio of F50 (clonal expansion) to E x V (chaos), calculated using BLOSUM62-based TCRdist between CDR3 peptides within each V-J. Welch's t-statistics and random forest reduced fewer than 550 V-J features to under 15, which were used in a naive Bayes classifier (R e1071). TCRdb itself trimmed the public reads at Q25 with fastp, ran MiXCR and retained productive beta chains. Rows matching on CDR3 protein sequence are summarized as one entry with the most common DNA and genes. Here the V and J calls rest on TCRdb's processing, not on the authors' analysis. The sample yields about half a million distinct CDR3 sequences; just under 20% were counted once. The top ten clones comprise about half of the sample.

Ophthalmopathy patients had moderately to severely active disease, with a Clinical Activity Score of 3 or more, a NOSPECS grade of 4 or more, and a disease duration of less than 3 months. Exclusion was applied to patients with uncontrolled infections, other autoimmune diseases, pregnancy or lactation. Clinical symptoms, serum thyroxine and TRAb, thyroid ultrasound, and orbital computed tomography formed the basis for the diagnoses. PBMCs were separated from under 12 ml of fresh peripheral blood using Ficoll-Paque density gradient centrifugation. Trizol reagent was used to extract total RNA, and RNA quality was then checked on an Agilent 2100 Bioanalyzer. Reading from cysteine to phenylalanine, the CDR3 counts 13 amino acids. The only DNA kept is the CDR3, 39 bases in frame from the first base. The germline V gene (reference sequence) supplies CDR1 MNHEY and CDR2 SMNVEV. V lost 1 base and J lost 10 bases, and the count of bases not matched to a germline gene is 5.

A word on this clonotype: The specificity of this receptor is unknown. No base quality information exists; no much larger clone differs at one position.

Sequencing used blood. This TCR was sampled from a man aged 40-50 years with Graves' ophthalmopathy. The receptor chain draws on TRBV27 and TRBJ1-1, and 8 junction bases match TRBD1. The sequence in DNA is TGTGCCAGCAGTTTATTGGGACAGGTAGCAGCTTTCTTT. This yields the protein CASSLLGQVAAFF.